A single sample gave rise to the 16 T cell receptor beta chains below, sequenced in a study of read filtering for tumor transcriptome and immune sequencing. From roughly 390 ng of RNA, a library with molecular barcoded alpha/delta and beta/gamma adaptors was made. TCRdb reanalysed the reads using MiXCR and keeps one entry per CDR3 protein. The profile covers about 86,000 distinct CDR3 sequences, with more than 9% appearing a single time and about 16% taken by the ten largest. The sequenced material came from a population of CD138-negative cells sorted from bone marrow. The receptor set was obtained from a donor at least 40 years old with multiple myeloma.

This clonotype was seen many times. The CDR3 DNA is TGCGCCAGCAGTACAGGATCCCCCTACGAGCAGTACTTC. It yields the protein CASSTGSPYEQYF. The V call is TRBV5-1, the J call TRBJ2-7; tentative D call: TRBD1 (5 bases). Deletions cut 5 bases from V and 2 bases from J, with 11 bases between. The CDR3 sequence is 13 residues long. The V gene's germline CDR1 is SGHRS and CDR2 YFSETQ.

As concerns this clonotype: A far larger clone differs by one base, so this is likely a read error. The chain combines TRBV12-3 or TRBV12-4 with TRBJ2-1, with TRBD2 as a possible D gene (6 bases). The CDR3 length is 13 residues. Trimming pared 1 base from V and 5 bases from J, leaving 6 bases between. In DNA, the CDR3 is TGTGCCAGCAGTTTAGTAGCGGACAATGAGCAGTTCTTC. Translation: CASSLVADNEQFF.

The gene calls are TRBV20-1 and TRBJ2-7; 12 nucleotides line up with TRBD2. The length of the CDR3 is 16 residues. Germline CDR1 is DFQATT and CDR2 is SNEGSKA (reference sequence). CDR3 in DNA: TGCAGCTTCCTCGCCGGGACTAGCGGGCGGTCCTACGAGCAGTACTTC. Its translation: CSFLAGTSGRSYEQYF.

This clonotype was observed at least ten times. The rearrangement joins TRBV2 to TRBJ1-2, with 11 positions matching TRBD1. CDR3 size: 13 residues. CDR1 SNHLY and CDR2 FYNNEI come from the germline V gene. V lost 6 bases to trimming and J lost 9 bases; unmatched junction nucleotides: 6. The CDR3 coding sequence is TGTGCCAGCAGCGGACAGGGGGCGCATAGCTACACCTTC. Amino acid sequence: CASSGQGAHSYTF.

This clonotype was seen ten or more times. The gene calls are TRBV5-1 and TRBJ1-2, with 7 positions matching TRBD1. V trimming: 4 bases; J trimming: 4 bases; junction bases outside the gene matches: 13. The CDR3 extends over 16 amino acids. Germline values: CDR1 SGHRS, CDR2 YFSETQ. The CDR3, as DNA: TGCGCCAGCAGCCCCGGGGGGCCACAGGGGCGCTATGGCTACACCTTC. Its translation is CASSPGGPQGRYGYTF.

This clonotype was picked up many times. The V gene is TRBV29-1, the J gene TRBJ2-3; D perhaps matches TRBD1 (6 bases). Deletions cut 0 bases from V and 5 bases from J, with 9 bases between. The CDR3 is 13 residues long. Germline V lookup: CDR1 SQVTM, CDR2 ANQGSEA. The CDR3 is CSVEEQGQDTQYF. In DNA form, the CDR3 reads TGCAGCGTTGAAGAGCAGGGGCAAGATACGCAGTATTTT.

Concerning this clonotype: A read error is possible here, since a much larger clone lies one base away. The CDR3: CSARDLFTALAGESYNGQFF. CDR3 sequence (DNA): TGCAGTGCTAGAGATCTCTTCACAGCTCTAGCGGGAGAGTCCTACAATGGGCAGTTCTTC. The chain couples TRBV20-1 to TRBJ2-1, with 10 bases identical to TRBD2. This CDR3 has 20 residues. The germline V gene encodes CDR1 DFQATT and CDR2 SNEGSKA (reference sequence).

The sample holds many counts of this clonotype. The chain is built from TRBV14 and TRBJ1-1; perhaps TRBD1 as D (5 bases). The CDR3 contains 14 residues. CDR1 is SGHDN and CDR2 is FVKESK in the germline V gene. Trimming stripped 2 bases from V and 7 bases from J, with 14 bases between. The CDR3: CASSQSLGGLEAFF. The CDR3 coding sequence is TGTGCCAGCAGCCAATCCCTTGGGGGACTTGAAGCTTTCTTT.

This clonotype came up many times. The V call is TRBV20-1, the J call TRBJ2-7; 7 nucleotides match TRBD2. Germline lookup yields CDR1 DFQATT and CDR2 SNEGSKA (reference sequence). Trimming took 2 bases from V and 5 from J; bases not matched to a gene: 6. CDR3 size: 13 residues. Written as DNA, the CDR3 is TGCAGTGCTAGATACCGACTAGCCCACGAGCAGTACTTC. Translated, it gives CSARYRLAHEQYF.

This clonotype was seen at least ten times. CDR3 sequence: CASSENGAAGDEQFF. Here the CDR3 DNA reads TGTGCCAGCAGTGAAAATGGAGCGGCGGGGGATGAGCAGTTCTTC. The rearrangement uses TRBV2 and TRBJ2-1; the match to TRBD2 covers 7 bases. Germline V gene data show CDR1 as SNHLY and CDR2 as FYNNEI. The CDR3 is 15 residues long. V shed 2 bases and J 8 bases; nucleotides not matched to a gene: 9.

This clonotype showed up many times. The rearrangement links TRBV27 to TRBJ2-3, with D unclear. This CDR3 region has 13 residues. Deletions cut 3 bases from V and 5 bases from J, with 9 bases between. CDR1 is MNHEY, CDR2 SMNVEV, per germline (reference sequence). CDR3 protein: CASSLSSGDTQYF. Here the CDR3 DNA reads TGTGCCAGCAGTTTGTCTAGTGGAGATACGCAGTATTTT.

This clonotype was counted ten times or more. This sequence joins TRBV29-1 and TRBJ1-3; 7 bases line up with TRBD1. With 6 bases clipped from V and 1 base from J, the junction kept 6 bases outside the gene matches. This CDR3 region has 14 residues. Germline lookup yields CDR1 SQVTM and CDR2 ANQGSEA. The CDR3 reads CSVDRDSSGNTIYF. Written as DNA, the CDR3 is TGCAGCGTCGACAGGGATAGTTCTGGAAACACCATATATTTT.

This clonotype was seen at least ten times. The CDR3 DNA reads as TGTGCCAGCAGCCCCCAAGCTAATCAGCCCCAGCATTTT. This sequence encodes CASSPQANQPQHF. The chain combines TRBV7-8 with TRBJ1-5; the D is unclear. The CDR3 sequence is 13 residues long. V lost 5 bases and J lost 4, with 9 bases in between. CDR1 and CDR2 (germline): SGHVS, FQNEAQ.

The CDR3 sequence is CTSSVMKGDNQPQHF. The CDR3 coding sequence is TGTACCAGCAGCGTCATGAAAGGGGACAATCAGCCCCAGCATTTT. The chain employs TRBV7-2 and TRBJ1-5; perhaps TRBD1 as D (5 bases). The V gene lost 5 bases and the J gene lost 3 bases, with 14 bases spanning the gap. CDR1 is SGHTA and CDR2 is FQGNSA in the germline V gene. There are 15 residues in the CDR3.

The J gene is TRBJ2-7, the V gene TRBV5-1; TRBD1 might be the D (5 bases). Per the germline V gene, CDR1 is SGHRS and CDR2 is YFSETQ. The CDR3 is made up of 12 amino acids. Trimming cost V 4 bases and J 4 bases, with 9 bases left between them. The CDR3 DNA follows: TGCGCCAGCAGCATCCAGGGTTACGAGCAGTACTTC. Amino acid sequence: CASSIQGYEQYF.

This clonotype has ten or more counts. The chain is built from TRBV20-1 and TRBJ2-3, with 7 positions matching TRBD2. Trimming removed 4 bases from V and 2 bases from J; junction bases left unmatched: 12. CDR3 size: 16 residues. Per the germline V gene, CDR1 is DFQATT and CDR2 is SNEGSKA (reference sequence). CDR3 amino acids: CSATRVRGSVTDTQYF. The CDR3 DNA reads as TGCAGTGCTACCCGAGTCCGCGGGAGCGTCACAGATACGCAGTATTTT.